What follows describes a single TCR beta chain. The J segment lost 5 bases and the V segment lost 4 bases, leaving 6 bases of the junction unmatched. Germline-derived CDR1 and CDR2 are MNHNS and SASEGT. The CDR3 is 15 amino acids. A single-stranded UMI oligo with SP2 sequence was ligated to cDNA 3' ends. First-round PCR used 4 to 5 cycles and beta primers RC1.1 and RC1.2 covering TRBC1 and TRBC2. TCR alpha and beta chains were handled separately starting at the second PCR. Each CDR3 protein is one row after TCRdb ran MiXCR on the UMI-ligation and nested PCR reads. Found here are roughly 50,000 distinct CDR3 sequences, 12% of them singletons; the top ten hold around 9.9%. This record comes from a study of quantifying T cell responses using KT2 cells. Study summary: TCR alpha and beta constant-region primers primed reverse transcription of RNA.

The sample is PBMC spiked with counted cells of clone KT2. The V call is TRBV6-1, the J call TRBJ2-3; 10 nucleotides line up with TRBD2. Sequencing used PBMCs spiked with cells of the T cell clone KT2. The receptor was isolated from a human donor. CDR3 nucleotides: TGTGCCAGCAGTGCCCCTTCTAGCGGGAGAGATACGCAGTATTTT. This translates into CASSAPSSGRDTQYF.